The 18 T cell receptor beta chains listed next were all sequenced from one sample in a study of CD8 T cells in ankylosing spondylitis. No cognate antigen is known for these TCRs. TCRdb re-called the 5' RACE reads with MiXCR, one entry per CDR3 protein. The table records around 490,000 distinct CDR3 sequences, about 5.2% of them present only once. Study-wide results and limits: Ankylosing spondylitis blood appeared to carry a characteristic TCR beta motif of fewer than 10 highly homologous variants.

Sequencing was carried out using blood, either unsorted or a sorted T cell fraction (not recorded which). These receptors were taken from a male donor with ankylosing spondylitis.

Ten or more counts support this clonotype. The genes are TRBV4-2 and TRBJ1-6, with D possibly TRBD1 on 6 matching bases. The CDR3 spans 17 residues. Trimming took off 4 bases at V and 0 bases at J, with 13 bases between the two ends. CDR1 LGHNA and CDR2 YNFKEQ come from the germline V gene. CDR3: CASSLPGASSYNSPLHF. DNA of the CDR3: TGTGCCAGCAGCCTGCCGGGGGCCAGCTCCTATAATTCACCCCTCCACTTT.

The sample holds a few counts of this clonotype. The V and J genes are TRBV20-1 and TRBJ2-1; 7 bases match TRBD2. CDR3 length equals 13 residues. Trimming took 2 bases from V and 9 from J; bases not matched to a gene: 7. The V gene's germline CDR1 is DFQATT and CDR2 SNEGSKA (reference sequence). CDR3 loop: CSARLAVRGEQFF. CDR3 coding DNA: TGCAGTGCTAGACTAGCGGTGCGAGGTGAGCAGTTCTTC.

The rearrangement uses TRBV20-1 and TRBJ2-7; 8 bases agree with TRBD1. This CDR3 has 13 amino acids. After removal of 6 bases from V and 0 bases from J, the junction contained 4 bases not matched to a gene. Germline CDR1 and CDR2: DFQATT and SNEGSKA (reference sequence). CDR3 in amino acids: CSASRGLSYEQYF. CDR3 in DNA: TGCAGTGCGAGCAGGGGGCTCTCCTACGAGCAGTACTTC.

The sample holds many counts of this clonotype. The J gene is TRBJ2-2, the V gene TRBV20-1; 10 bases are shared with TRBD2. The CDR3 extends over 14 amino acids. The junction had 6 bases not matched to a gene; V was cut back by 5 bases and J by 6 bases. CDR1 DFQATT and CDR2 SNEGSKA come from the germline V gene (reference sequence). In DNA, the CDR3 is TGCAGTGCTTCTAGCGGGGGTGGGGCCGGGGAGCTGTTTTTT. Translated: CSASSGGGAGELFF.

This clonotype was counted many times. J is TRBJ2-2 and V is TRBV6-1; D call uncertain. The germline V gene encodes CDR1 MNHNS and CDR2 SASEGT. The CDR3 length is 14 residues. With 8 bases removed from V and 2 bases from J, the gap between germline ends came to 12 bases. CDR3 region: CASSTLSNTGELFF. CDR3 nucleotide sequence: TGTGCCAGCTCTACCCTGTCCAACACCGGGGAGCTGTTTTTT.

This clonotype was found many times. V gene TRBV5-1 combines with J gene TRBJ2-7, with D perhaps assigned TRBD1 or TRBD2 (5 bases each). Germline V gene data show CDR1 as SGHRS and CDR2 as YFSETQ. Trimming stripped 3 bases from V and 3 bases from J, with 16 bases between. CDR3 length: 15 residues. Here the CDR3 reads CASSSGTALIYEQYF. The DNA for the CDR3 is TGCGCCAGCAGCTCTGGGACGGCGTTGATCTACGAGCAGTACTTC. The whole variable domain, filled in from reference TRBV5-1 and TRBJ2-7, reads KAGVTQTPRYLIKTRGQQVTLSCSPISGHRSVSWYQQTPGQGLQFLFEYFSETQRNKGNFPGRFSGRQFSNSRSEMNVSTLELGDSALYLCASSSGTALIYEQYFGPGTRLTVT.

A remark on this clonotype: This may arise from a read error, as a much more abundant clone is one base away. This chain uses TRBV5-5 with TRBJ2-1; 7 nucleotides agree with TRBD2. The CDR3 runs 15 residues. Germline V gives CDR1 SGHKS, CDR2 YYEKEE (reference sequence). The CDR3 DNA is TGTGCCAGAAGCTCGGATGGACTAGTTTACAATGAGCAGTTCTTC. It yields the protein CARSSDGLVYNEQFF.

This clonotype has more than one count but fewer than ten. The V call is TRBV5-6, the J call TRBJ2-1; no reliable D call. Trimming took 4 bases from V and 4 from J, leaving 9 bases between them. This CDR3 is 13 amino acids long. CDR1 and CDR2 (germline): SGHDT, YYEEEE. CDR3 loop: CASSIRSYNEQFF. The CDR3 DNA sequence: TGTGCCAGCAGCATCCGCTCGTACAATGAGCAGTTCTTC.

This clonotype showed up many times. The CDR3 DNA sequence: TGTGCCAGCAGTTTGCCGACAGGAGGAGAAAAACTGTTTTTT. Residues: CASSLPTGGEKLFF. V gene TRBV28 combines with J gene TRBJ1-4, with D possibly being TRBD1 (6 bases). The CDR3 consists of 14 residues. In germline, CDR1 is MDHEN, CDR2 SYDVKM. V lost 3 bases to trimming and J lost 8 bases, with 13 bases between them.

V is TRBV7-2 and J is TRBJ2-1, with 10 bases fitting TRBD2. This CDR3 contains 16 residues. Losses at the gene ends were 1 base for V and 14 bases for J; bases not matched to a gene: 14. The germline V gene has CDR1 SGHTA and CDR2 FQGNSA. CDR3 in amino acids: CASSLVSTAAGGPKFF. CDR3 bases: TGTGCCAGCAGCTTAGTTTCGACGGCAGCGGGAGGGCCTAAGTTCTTC.

This clonotype was seen at least ten times. The chain uses TRBV14 and TRBJ1-5; no reliable D call. Germline CDR1 SGHDN, CDR2 FVKESK. The CDR3 consists of 17 residues. The V end lost 10 bases, the J end lost 0 bases, and 22 bases lay between the germline ends. The CDR3 DNA reads TGTGCCACCCTGAATAGAGTGGAGGGATATAGCAATCAGCCCCAGCATTTT. It encodes CATLNRVEGYSNQPQHF.

This clonotype was picked up many times. This rearrangement joins TRBV7-2 to TRBJ2-2; tentative D call: TRBD1 (5 bases). Trimming left V 6 bases short and J 1 base short, with 12 bases between. CDR3 length equals 15 residues. Germline V gives CDR1 SGHTA, CDR2 FQGNSA. For the CDR3, the DNA is TGTGCCAGCAGGGAACAGGTCCTGAACACCGGGGAGCTGTTTTTT. It is translated as CASREQVLNTGELFF.

The table lists this clonotype with many counts. This chain links TRBV6-5 with TRBJ2-3; 8 bases line up with TRBD1. J lost 4 bases, V lost 4 bases, and 7 bases had no gene match. Germline-derived CDR1 and CDR2 are MNHEY and SVGAGI. The CDR3 is 15 residues long. CDR3 bases: TGTGCCAGCAGTTTACGACAGGGGTTTGCAGATACGCAGTATTTT. This gives the protein CASSLRQGFADTQYF.

Many counts were recorded for this clonotype. This rearrangement joins TRBV20-1 to TRBJ2-1; D is uncertain. CDR3 length: 11 residues. Germline assignment: CDR1 DFQATT and CDR2 SNEGSKA (reference sequence). The V and J ends lost 2 bases and 4 bases respectively, with 3 bases between them. The chain's CDR3 is CSARQYNEQFF. CDR3 sequence (DNA): TGCAGTGCTAGACAATACAATGAGCAGTTCTTC.

This clonotype has ten or more counts. The J gene is TRBJ2-7, the V gene TRBV10-3, with D perhaps matching TRBD1 (5 bases). Trimming took 1 base from V and 5 from J, leaving 6 bases between them. The CDR3 runs to 12 residues. Germline-derived CDR1 and CDR2 are ENHRY and SYGVKD. CDR3 loop: CAISEFRDEQYF. CDR3 coding DNA: TGTGCCATCAGTGAGTTCAGGGACGAGCAGTACTTC.

This clonotype occurred many times. V gene TRBV6-2 or TRBV6-3 combines with J gene TRBJ2-7; possible D gene TRBD1, 5 bases. The CDR3 contains 14 residues. Trimming cost V 7 bases and J 2 bases, with 15 bases left between them. CDR1 MNHEY and CDR2 SVGEGT come from the germline V gene. CDR3 in DNA: TGTGCCAGCACCCGCCGCCCAGGGACCTACGAGCAGTACTTC. Protein sequence: CASTRRPGTYEQYF.

This clonotype was seen at least ten times. The chain combines TRBV7-8 with TRBJ1-4; no firm D call. This CDR3 has 13 residues. Germline values: CDR1 SGHVS, CDR2 FQNEAQ. V was cut by 8 bases and J by 0 bases, with 7 bases left in between. DNA for the CDR3: TGTGCCAGCCGCGCGGCAACTAATGAAAAACTGTTTTTT. As protein: CASRAATNEKLFF.

This clonotype was counted at least ten times. The V call is TRBV7-2, the J call TRBJ1-6; the D is unclear. Trimming left V 3 bases short and J 8 bases short, with 11 bases between. The CDR3 runs 14 residues. Germline V gene sequence: CDR1 SGHTA, CDR2 FQGNSA. The CDR3: CASSFRWRDSPLHF. The DNA of the CDR3 is TGTGCCAGCAGCTTCCGTTGGAGGGATTCACCCCTCCACTTT.